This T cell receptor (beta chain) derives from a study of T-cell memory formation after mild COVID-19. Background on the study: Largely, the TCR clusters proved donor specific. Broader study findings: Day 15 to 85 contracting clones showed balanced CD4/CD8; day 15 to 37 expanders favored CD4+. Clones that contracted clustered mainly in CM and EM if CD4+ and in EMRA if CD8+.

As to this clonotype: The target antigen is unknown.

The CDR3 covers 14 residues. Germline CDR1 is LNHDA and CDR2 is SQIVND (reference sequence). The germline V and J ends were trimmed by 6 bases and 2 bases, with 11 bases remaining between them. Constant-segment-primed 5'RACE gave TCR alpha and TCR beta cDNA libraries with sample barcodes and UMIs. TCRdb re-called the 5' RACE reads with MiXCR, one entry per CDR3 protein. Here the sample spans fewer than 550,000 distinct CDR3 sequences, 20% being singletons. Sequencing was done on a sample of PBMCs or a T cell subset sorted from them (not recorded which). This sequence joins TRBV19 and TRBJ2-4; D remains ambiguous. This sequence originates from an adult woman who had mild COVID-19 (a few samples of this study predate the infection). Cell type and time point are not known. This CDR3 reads CASSNGGTKNIQYF. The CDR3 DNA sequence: TGTGCCAGTAGCAACGGTGGAACCAAAAACATTCAGTACTTC.